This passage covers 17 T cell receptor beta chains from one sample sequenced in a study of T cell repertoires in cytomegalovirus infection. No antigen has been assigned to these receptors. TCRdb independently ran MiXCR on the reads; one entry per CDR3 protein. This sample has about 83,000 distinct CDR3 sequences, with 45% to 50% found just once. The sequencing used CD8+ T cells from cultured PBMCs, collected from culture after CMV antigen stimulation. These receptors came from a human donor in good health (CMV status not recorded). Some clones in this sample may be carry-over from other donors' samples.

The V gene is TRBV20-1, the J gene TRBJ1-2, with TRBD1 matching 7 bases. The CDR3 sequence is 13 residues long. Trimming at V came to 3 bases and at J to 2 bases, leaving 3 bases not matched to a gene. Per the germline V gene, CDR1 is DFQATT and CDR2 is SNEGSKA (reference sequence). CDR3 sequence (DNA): TGCAGTGCTAGCACAGGGGTAAACTATGGCTACACCTTC. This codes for CSASTGVNYGYTF.

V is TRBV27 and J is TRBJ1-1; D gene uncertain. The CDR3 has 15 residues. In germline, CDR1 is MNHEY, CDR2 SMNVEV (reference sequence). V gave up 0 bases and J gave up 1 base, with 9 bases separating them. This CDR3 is CASSLSTAQNTEAFF. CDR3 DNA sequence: TGTGCCAGCAGTTTATCGACCGCCCAGAACACTGAAGCTTTCTTT.

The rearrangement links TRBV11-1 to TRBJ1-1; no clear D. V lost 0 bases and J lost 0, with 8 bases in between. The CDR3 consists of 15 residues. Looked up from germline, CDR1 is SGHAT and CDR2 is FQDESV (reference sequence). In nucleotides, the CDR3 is TGTGCCAGCAGCTTAGCTCTAGGGTTGAACACTGAAGCTTTCTTT. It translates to CASSLALGLNTEAFF.

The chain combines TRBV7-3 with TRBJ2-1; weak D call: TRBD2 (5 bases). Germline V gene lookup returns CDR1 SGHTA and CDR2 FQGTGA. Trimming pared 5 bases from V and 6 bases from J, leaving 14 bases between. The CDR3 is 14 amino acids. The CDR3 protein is CASSQNWTGNEQFF. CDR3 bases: TGTGCCAGCAGCCAAAATTGGACTGGCAATGAGCAGTTCTTC.

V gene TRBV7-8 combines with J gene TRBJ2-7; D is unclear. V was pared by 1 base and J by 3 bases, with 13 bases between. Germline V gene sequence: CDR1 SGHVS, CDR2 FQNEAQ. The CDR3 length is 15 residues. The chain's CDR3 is CASSLEASALYEQYF. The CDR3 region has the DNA TGTGCCAGCAGCTTAGAGGCCAGCGCCCTCTACGAGCAGTACTTC. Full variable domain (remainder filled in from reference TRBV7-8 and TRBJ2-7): GAGVSQSPRYKVAKRGQDVALRCDPISGHVSLFWYQQALGQGPEFLTYFQNEAQLDKSGLPSDRFFAERPEGSVSTLKIQRTQQEDSAVYLCASSLEASALYEQYFGPGTRLTVT.

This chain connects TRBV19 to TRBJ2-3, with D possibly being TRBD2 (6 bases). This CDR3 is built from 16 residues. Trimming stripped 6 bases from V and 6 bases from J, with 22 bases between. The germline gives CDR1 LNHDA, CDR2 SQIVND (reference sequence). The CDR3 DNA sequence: TGTGCCAGTAGCCTCCTCTCTAGCGCCCTGGGGGATACGCAGTATTTT. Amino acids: CASSLLSSALGDTQYF.

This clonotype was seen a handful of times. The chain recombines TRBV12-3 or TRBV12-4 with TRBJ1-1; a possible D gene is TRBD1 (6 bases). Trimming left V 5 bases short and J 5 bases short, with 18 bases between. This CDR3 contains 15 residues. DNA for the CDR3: TGTGCCAGCAGTAGAGGGGGGGATCGAGGGACTGAAGCTTTCTTT. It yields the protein CASSRGGDRGTEAFF.

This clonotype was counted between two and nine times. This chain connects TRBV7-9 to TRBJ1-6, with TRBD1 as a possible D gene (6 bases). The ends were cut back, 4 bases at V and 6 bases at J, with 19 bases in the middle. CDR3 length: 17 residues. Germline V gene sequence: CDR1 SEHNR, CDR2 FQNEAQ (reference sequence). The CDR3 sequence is CASSYYNQGQGNSPLHF. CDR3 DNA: TGTGCCAGCAGCTATTATAACCAGGGGCAAGGTAATTCACCCCTCCACTTT.

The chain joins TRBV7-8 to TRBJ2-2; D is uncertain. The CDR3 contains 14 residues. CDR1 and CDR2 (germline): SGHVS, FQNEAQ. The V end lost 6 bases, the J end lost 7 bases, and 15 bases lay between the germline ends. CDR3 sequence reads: CASSRKALGGELFF. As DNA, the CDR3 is TGTGCCAGCAGTCGTAAAGCCTTGGGCGGGGAGCTGTTTTTT.

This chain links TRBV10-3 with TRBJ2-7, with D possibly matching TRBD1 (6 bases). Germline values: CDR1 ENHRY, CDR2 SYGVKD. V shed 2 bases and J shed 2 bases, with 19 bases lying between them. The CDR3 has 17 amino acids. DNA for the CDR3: TGTGCCATCAGTGAGATACCAGGGGAAGTCCGAGCCTACGAGCAGTACTTC. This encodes CAISEIPGEVRAYEQYF.

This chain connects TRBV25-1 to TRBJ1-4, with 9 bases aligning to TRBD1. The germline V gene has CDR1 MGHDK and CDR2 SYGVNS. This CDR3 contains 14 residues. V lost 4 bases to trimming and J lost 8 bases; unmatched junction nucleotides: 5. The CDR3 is CASSATGGLEKLFF. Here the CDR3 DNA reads TGTGCCAGCAGTGCGACAGGGGGTCTCGAAAAACTGTTTTTT.

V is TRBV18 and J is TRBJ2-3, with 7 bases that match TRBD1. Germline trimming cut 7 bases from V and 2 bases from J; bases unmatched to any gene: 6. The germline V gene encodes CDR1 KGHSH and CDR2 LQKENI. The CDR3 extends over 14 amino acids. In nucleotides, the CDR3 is TGTGCCAGCTGGACGGGACAGTACACAGATACGCAGTATTTT. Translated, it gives CASWTGQYTDTQYF.

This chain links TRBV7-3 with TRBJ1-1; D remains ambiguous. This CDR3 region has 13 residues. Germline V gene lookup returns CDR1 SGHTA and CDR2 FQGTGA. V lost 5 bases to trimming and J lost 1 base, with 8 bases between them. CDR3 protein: CASSPHGNTEAFF. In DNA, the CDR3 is TGTGCCAGCAGCCCACACGGGAACACTGAAGCTTTCTTT.

CDR3 loop: CASSPAPQGINGELFF. The CDR3 DNA reads as TGTGCCAGCAGCCCCGCCCCCCAGGGGATCAACGGGGAGCTGTTTTTT. V gene TRBV7-3 combines with J gene TRBJ2-2; D may be TRBD1 (6 bases). This CDR3 has 16 amino acids. The V end was cut by 5 bases, the J end by 7 bases, with 20 bases between. Per the germline V gene, CDR1 is SGHTA and CDR2 is FQGTGA.

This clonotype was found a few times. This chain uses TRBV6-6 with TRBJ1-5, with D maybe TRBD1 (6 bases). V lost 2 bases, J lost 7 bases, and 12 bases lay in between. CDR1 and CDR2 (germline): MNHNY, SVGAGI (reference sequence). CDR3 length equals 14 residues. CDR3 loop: CASSYSRGQQPQHF. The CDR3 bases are TGTGCCAGCAGTTACAGCCGGGGGCAACAGCCCCAGCATTTT.

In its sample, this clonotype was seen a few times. The CDR3 DNA is TGTGCCAGCACGGCAGGGTACAATGAAAAACTGTTTTTT. Protein: CASTAGYNEKLFF. V is TRBV6-2 or TRBV6-3 and J is TRBJ1-4; a weak D match, TRBD1 (5 bases). This CDR3 spans 13 amino acids. Trimming left V 7 bases short and J 5 bases short, with 11 bases between. The germline CDR1 and CDR2 sequences are MNHEY and SVGEGT.

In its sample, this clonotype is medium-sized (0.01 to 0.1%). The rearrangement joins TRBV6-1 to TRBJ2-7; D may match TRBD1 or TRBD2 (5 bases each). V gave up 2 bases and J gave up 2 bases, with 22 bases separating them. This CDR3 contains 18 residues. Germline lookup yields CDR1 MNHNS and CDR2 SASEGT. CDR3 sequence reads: CASSEYVVGTDIPYEQYF. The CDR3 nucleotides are TGTGCCAGCAGTGAATATGTGGTCGGGACGGATATCCCCTACGAGCAGTACTTC.